These 17 T cell receptor beta chains share one sample of origin, sequenced in a study of T cells in localized non-small cell lung cancer. The data were produced by immunoSEQ multiplex PCR, yet TCRdb's version contains in-frame clones alone and is incomplete. The sample has about 26,000 clones, 80% to 95% seen once; the top ten hold 4% to 5%. The source material was peripheral blood, sampled before any cancer treatment. The receptors were sampled from a female donor at least 60 years old with stage II squamous cell lung carcinoma.

The chain carries TRBV6-5 and TRBJ1-2; no reliable D call. V lost 8 bases, J lost 4 bases, and 8 bases lay in between. Germline V gene lookup returns CDR1 MNHEY and CDR2 SVGAGI. The CDR3 sequence is 11 residues long. This chain's CDR3 is CASGDPYGYTF. CDR3 in DNA: TGTGCCAGCGGAGACCCCTATGGCTACACCTTC.

The chain couples TRBV2 to TRBJ1-3; 9 nucleotides align to TRBD1. Germline-derived CDR1 and CDR2 are SNHLY and FYNNEI. After removal of 5 bases from V and 2 bases from J, the junction contained 4 bases not matched to a gene. The CDR3 loop spans 15 amino acids. The CDR3 spells CASSPRQGAGNTIYF. For the CDR3, the DNA is TGTGCCAGCAGTCCCCGACAGGGGGCTGGAAACACCATATATTTT.

This chain connects TRBV20-1 to TRBJ1-1; D is unclear. This CDR3 contains 11 residues. The germline CDR1 and CDR2 sequences are DFQATT and SNEGSKA (reference sequence). Trimming stripped 3 bases from V and 8 bases from J, with 10 bases between. The CDR3 DNA reads TGCAGTGCTAGCAGACTTTGGGAAGCTTTCTTT. It codes for CSASRLWEAFF.

The chain recombines TRBV7-2 with TRBJ2-1, with 8 positions matching TRBD2. Germline-derived CDR1 and CDR2 are SGHTA and FQGNSA. There are 13 residues in the CDR3. With 6 bases clipped from V and 13 bases from J, the junction kept 11 bases outside the gene matches. The CDR3 DNA reads as TGTGCCAGCAGACAACTAGCGGTGGGAGAACAGTTCTTC. Protein product: CASRQLAVGEQFF.

The rearrangement links TRBV28 to TRBJ2-1, with unresolved D. In germline, CDR1 is MDHEN, CDR2 SYDVKM. Trimming took 6 bases from V and 7 from J, leaving 19 bases between them. The CDR3 has 15 amino acids. CDR3 coding DNA: TGTGCCAGCAGGACCGGGCCCTCACCCATAAATGAGCAGTTCTTC. It encodes CASRTGPSPINEQFF.

The CDR3: CASSLLGDGEAFF. CDR3 nucleotide sequence: TGTGCCAGCAGCCTCCTAGGAGACGGTGAAGCTTTCTTT. The chain uses TRBV6-5 and TRBJ1-1; D ambiguous. CDR3 length equals 13 residues. CDR1 is MNHEY, CDR2 SVGAGI, per germline. V was shortened by 6 bases and J by 7 bases, with 15 bases between the two germline ends.

This rearrangement joins TRBV9 to TRBJ2-2; D gene unclear. Germline CDR1 is SGDLS and CDR2 is YYNGEE. V was trimmed by 3 bases and J by 4 bases, leaving 7 bases between them. The CDR3 is made up of 13 amino acids. This chain's CDR3 is CASSAGGTGELFF. The CDR3 bases are TGTGCCAGCAGCGCAGGTGGCACCGGGGAGCTGTTTTTT.

The rearrangement joins TRBV4-2 to TRBJ1-5, with D perhaps matching TRBD1 (5 bases). The CDR3 has 17 residues. The V end lost 2 bases, the J end lost 1 base, and 15 bases lay between the germline ends. The V gene's germline CDR1 is LGHNA and CDR2 YNFKEQ. The CDR3 protein is CASSQPGTPGSNQPQHF. In nucleotides, the CDR3 is TGTGCCAGCAGCCAACCCGGGACGCCAGGGAGCAATCAGCCCCAGCATTTT.

The chain joins TRBV18 to TRBJ1-5, with 10 bases identical to TRBD1. The CDR3 loop spans 15 amino acids. V lost 2 bases to trimming and J lost 7 bases; unmatched junction nucleotides: 5. The V gene's germline CDR1 is KGHSH and CDR2 LQKENI. CDR3 coding DNA: TGTGCCAGCTCACCAGAAAGGACAGGGGGGCAGCCCCAGCATTTT. The encoded protein is CASSPERTGGQPQHF.

The chain links TRBV19 to TRBJ2-3; D is perhaps TRBD2 (5 bases). V was cut by 6 bases and J by 6 bases, with 19 bases left in between. The germline V gene has CDR1 LNHDA and CDR2 SQIVND (reference sequence). CDR3 length: 15 residues. For the CDR3, the DNA is TGTGCCAGTAGCCTAGGCGGGCCCCCGGGCGATACGCAGTATTTT. Translated: CASSLGGPPGDTQYF.

This chain uses TRBV9 with TRBJ1-1; D is perhaps TRBD1 (5 bases). This CDR3 spans 15 amino acids. V shed 0 bases and J shed 5 bases, with 14 bases lying between them. Germline loops: CDR1 SGDLS, CDR2 YYNGEE. The CDR3 DNA reads as TGTGCCAGCAGCGTAGTTTCGGGACGGGGGACTGAAGCTTTCTTT. Protein: CASSVVSGRGTEAFF.

The V gene is TRBV7-4, the J gene TRBJ2-3, with 12 bases matching TRBD2. This CDR3 region has 17 residues. CDR1 SGHVT and CDR2 SQSDAQ come from the germline V gene. V shed 2 bases and J 5 bases; nucleotides not matched to a gene: 8. CDR3 region: CASSLRGTSGHLDTQYF. Written as DNA, the CDR3 is TGTGCCAGCAGCTTAAGGGGGACTAGCGGGCACCTAGATACGCAGTATTTT.

This clone has only one observation. The chain has TRBV19 and TRBJ1-2, with TRBD1 matching over 7 bases. This CDR3 comprises 14 residues. V shed 6 bases, J shed 4 bases, and the junction held 8 bases outside the gene matches. Germline CDR1 and CDR2: LNHDA and SQIVND (reference sequence). CDR3 in DNA: TGTGCCAGTAGGGGGACAGACAACACCTATGGCTACACCTTC. Encoded protein: CASRGTDNTYGYTF.

The chain joins TRBV9 to TRBJ2-3; the match to TRBD2 covers 13 bases. Losses at the gene ends were 0 bases for V and 6 bases for J; bases not matched to a gene: 7. Germline values: CDR1 SGDLS, CDR2 YYNGEE. The length of the CDR3 is 17 residues. The CDR3: CASSVEGGLAGWDTQYF. CDR3 DNA sequence: TGTGCCAGCAGCGTAGAGGGGGGACTAGCGGGATGGGATACGCAGTATTTT.

Only a few counts were recorded for this clone. The rearrangement uses TRBV27 and TRBJ1-1; the match to TRBD1 covers 7 bases. Germline V gene sequence: CDR1 MNHEY, CDR2 SMNVEV (reference sequence). The CDR3 extends over 14 amino acids. The V segment lost 2 bases and the J segment 9 bases; nucleotides outside the gene matches: 9. CDR3 DNA: TGTGCCAGCAGTTTAAGCCCCCAACAGGGGAAAGCTTTCTTT. It is translated as CASSLSPQQGKAFF.

The gene calls are TRBV7-2 and TRBJ1-1, with TRBD1 as a possible D gene (6 bases). CDR3 length: 14 amino acids. Trimming left V 1 base short and J 3 bases short, with 9 bases between. The germline V gene encodes CDR1 SGHTA and CDR2 FQGNSA. The chain's CDR3 is CASSLEQGHTEAFF. CDR3 sequence (DNA): TGTGCCAGCAGCTTAGAGCAGGGGCACACTGAAGCTTTCTTT. Using reference TRBV7-2 and TRBJ1-1 for the parts outside the CDR3, the full variable domain is GAGVSQSPSNKVTEKGKDVELRCDPISGHTALYWYRQSLGQGLEFLIYFQGNSAPDKSGLPSDRFSAERTGGSVSTLTIQRTQQEDSAVYLCASSLEQGHTEAFFGQGTRLTVV.

The V and J genes are TRBV30 and TRBJ1-2; tentative D call: TRBD1 (6 bases). V lost 8 bases, J lost 5 bases, and 18 bases lay in between. The germline gives CDR1 GTSNPN, CDR2 SVGIG (reference sequence). This CDR3 spans 13 amino acids. The CDR3: CALLPGASYGYTF. In DNA form, the CDR3 reads TGTGCCCTCCTTCCGGGGGCTTCATATGGCTACACCTTC.